The clone carrying this T cell receptor beta chain was counted a few times. This record comes from a study of T-cell memory formation after mild COVID-19. With constant-segment primers, 5'RACE yielded cDNA libraries of TCR alpha and TCR beta that carried sample barcodes and UMIs. In TCRdb, the 5' RACE reads were re-called with MiXCR into one record per CDR3 protein. The data show about 120,000 distinct CDR3 sequences, more than 15% seen once. The CDR3 has 16 residues. Germline V gene data show CDR1 as KGHDR and CDR2 as SFDVKD. The V gene lost 4 bases and the J gene lost 3 bases, with 16 bases spanning the gap.

The receptor comes from an adult woman who had mild COVID-19 (a few samples of this study predate the infection). Cell type and time point are not known. Sequencing was carried out using PBMCs or a T cell subset sorted from them (not recorded which). The rearrangement links TRBV24-1 to TRBJ2-3, with D possibly called TRBD1 or TRBD2 (5 bases each). DNA of the CDR3: TGTGCCACCAGTGACTACGGGACCGGTGATACAGATACGCAGTATTTT. Translating gives CATSDYGTGDTDTQYF.